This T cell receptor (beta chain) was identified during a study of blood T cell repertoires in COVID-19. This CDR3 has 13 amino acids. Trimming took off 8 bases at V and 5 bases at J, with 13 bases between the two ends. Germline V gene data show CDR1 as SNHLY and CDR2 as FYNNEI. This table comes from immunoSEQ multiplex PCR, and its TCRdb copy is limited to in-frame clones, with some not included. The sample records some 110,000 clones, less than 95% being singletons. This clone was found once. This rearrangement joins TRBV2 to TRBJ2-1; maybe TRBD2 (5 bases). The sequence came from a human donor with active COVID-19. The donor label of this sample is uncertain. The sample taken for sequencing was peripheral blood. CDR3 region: CASALRGNNEQFF. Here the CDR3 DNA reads TGTGCCAGCGCATTACGGGGTAACAATGAGCAGTTCTTC.